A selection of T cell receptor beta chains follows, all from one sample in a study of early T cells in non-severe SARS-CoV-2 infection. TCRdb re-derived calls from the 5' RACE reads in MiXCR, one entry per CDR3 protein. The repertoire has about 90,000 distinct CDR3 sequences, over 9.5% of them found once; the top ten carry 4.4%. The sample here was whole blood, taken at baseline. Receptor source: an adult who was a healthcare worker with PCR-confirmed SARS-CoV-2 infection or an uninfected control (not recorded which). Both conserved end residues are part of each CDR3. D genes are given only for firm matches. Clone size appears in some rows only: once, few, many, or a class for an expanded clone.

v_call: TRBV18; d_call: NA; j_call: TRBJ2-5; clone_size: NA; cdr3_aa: CASSPSAAQETQYF; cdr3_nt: TGTGCCAGCTCACCCTCGGCAGCCCAAGAGACCCAGTACTTC
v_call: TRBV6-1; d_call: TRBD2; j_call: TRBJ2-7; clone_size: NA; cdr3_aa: CAKTSGGLTYEQYF; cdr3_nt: TGTGCCAAGACTAGCGGGGGCCTCACCTACGAGCAGTACTTC
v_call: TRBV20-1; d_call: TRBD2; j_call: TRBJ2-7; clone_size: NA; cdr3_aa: CSARRAASGSGEYEQYF; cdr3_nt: TGCAGTGCTAGAAGGGCCGCGAGCGGGAGTGGGGAATACGAGCAGTACTTC
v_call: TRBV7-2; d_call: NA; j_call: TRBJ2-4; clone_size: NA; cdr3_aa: CASSLRLALAKNIQYF; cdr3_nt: TGTGCCAGCAGCTTAAGGCTAGCGTTAGCCAAAAACATTCAGTACTTC
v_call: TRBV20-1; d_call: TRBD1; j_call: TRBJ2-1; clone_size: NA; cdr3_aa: CSAIGITGGFGEQFF; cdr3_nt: TGCAGTGCTATCGGGATCACAGGGGGCTTCGGCGAGCAGTTCTTC
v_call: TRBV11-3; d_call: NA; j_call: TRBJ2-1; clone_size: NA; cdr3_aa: CASSSREGTYNEQFF; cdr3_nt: TGTGCCAGCAGCAGCCGCGAGGGAACCTACAATGAGCAGTTCTTC
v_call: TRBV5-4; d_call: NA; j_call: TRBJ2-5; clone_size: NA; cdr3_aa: CASSITRGEETQYF; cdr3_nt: TGTGCCAGCAGTATAACCAGGGGGGAAGAGACCCAGTACTTC
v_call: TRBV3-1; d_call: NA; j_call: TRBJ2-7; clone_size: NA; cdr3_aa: CASSQVAAYEQYF; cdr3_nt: TGTGCCAGCAGCCAAGTAGCGGCCTACGAGCAGTACTTC
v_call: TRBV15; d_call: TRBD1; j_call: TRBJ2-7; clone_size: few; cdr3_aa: CATSRQDRGPYEQYF; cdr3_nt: TGTGCCACCAGCAGACAAGACAGGGGGCCCTACGAGCAGTACTTC
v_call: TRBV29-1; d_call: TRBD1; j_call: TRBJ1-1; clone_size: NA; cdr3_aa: CSVVRGTANTEAFF; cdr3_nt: TGCAGCGTTGTCAGAGGGACAGCGAACACTGAAGCTTTCTTT
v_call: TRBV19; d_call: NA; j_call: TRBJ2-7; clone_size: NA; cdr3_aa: CASSLYSPGGPKYEQYF; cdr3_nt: TGTGCCAGTAGCCTTTATTCCCCCGGGGGACCGAAATACGAGCAGTACTTC
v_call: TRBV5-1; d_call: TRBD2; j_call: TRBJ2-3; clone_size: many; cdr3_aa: CASSSGREGDTQYF; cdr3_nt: TGCGCCAGCAGCTCCGGGAGGGAGGGAGATACGCAGTATTTT
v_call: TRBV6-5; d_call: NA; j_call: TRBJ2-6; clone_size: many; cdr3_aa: CASLISSGANVLTF; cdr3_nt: TGTGCCAGCCTAATAAGCTCTGGGGCCAACGTCCTGACTTTC
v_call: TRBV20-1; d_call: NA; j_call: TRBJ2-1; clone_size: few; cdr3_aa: CSAGRSNNEQFF; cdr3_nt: TGCAGTGCTGGGCGGAGCAACAATGAGCAGTTCTTC
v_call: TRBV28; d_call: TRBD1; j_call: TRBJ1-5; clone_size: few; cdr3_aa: CASSGTGTDNQPQHF; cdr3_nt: TGTGCCAGCAGTGGTACCGGGACAGACAATCAGCCCCAGCATTTT
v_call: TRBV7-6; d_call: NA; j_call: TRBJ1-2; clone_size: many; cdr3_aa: CASSLAKGSGQLANYGYTF; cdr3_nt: TGTGCCAGCAGCTTAGCGAAGGGTTCCGGACAGCTAGCTAACTATGGCTACACCTTC
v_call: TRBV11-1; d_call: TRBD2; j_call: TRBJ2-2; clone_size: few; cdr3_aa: CASSSTYRTTSGRSGELFF; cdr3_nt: TGTGCCAGCAGCTCGACCTACCGAACGACTAGCGGGCGAAGCGGGGAGCTGTTTTTT
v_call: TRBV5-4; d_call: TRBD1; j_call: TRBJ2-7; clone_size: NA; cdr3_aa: CASSWRQGIDEQYF; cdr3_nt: TGTGCCAGCAGTTGGAGACAGGGGATCGACGAGCAGTACTTC
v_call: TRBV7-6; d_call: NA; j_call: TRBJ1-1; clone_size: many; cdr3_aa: CASSPVPSGNTEAFF; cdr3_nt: TGTGCCAGCAGCCCGGTCCCCTCTGGAAACACTGAAGCTTTCTTT
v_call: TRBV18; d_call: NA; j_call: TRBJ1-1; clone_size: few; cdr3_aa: CASSAGPHTEAFF; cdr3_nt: TGTGCCAGCTCGGCCGGGCCACACACTGAAGCTTTCTTT
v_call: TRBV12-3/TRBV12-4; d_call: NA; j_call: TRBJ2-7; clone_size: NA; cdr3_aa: CASSLAGGPTYEQYF; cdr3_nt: TGTGCCAGCAGTTTAGCGGGGGGGCCAACCTACGAGCAGTACTTC
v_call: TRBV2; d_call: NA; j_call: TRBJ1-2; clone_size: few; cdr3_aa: CASSGAYYGYTF; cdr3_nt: TGTGCCAGCAGTGGGGCATACTATGGCTACACCTTC
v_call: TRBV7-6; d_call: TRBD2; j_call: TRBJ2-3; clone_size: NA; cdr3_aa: CASSSGTSGAFGDTQYF; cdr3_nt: TGTGCCAGCAGCTCCGGGACTAGCGGTGCCTTCGGGGATACGCAGTATTTT
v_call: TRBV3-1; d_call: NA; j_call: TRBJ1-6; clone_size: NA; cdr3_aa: CASSQGADYNSPLHF; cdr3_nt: TGTGCCAGCAGCCAAGGGGCAGACTATAATTCACCCCTCCACTTT
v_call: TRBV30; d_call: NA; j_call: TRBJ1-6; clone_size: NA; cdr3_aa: CAWSQETFGNSPLHF; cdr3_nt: TGTGCCTGGAGCCAAGAGACCTTCGGGAATTCACCCCTCCACTTT
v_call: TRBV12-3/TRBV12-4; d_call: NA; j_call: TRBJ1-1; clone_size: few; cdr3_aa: CASSLRTLNTEAFF; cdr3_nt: TGTGCCAGCAGTTTACGGACCTTGAACACTGAAGCTTTCTTT
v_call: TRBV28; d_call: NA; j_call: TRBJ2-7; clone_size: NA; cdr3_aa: CASSGTGSSYEQYF; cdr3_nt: TGTGCCAGCAGTGGTACAGGTAGCTCCTACGAGCAGTACTTC
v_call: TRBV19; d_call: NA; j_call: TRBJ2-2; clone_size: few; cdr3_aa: CASLNGDMYTGELFF; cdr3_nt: TGTGCCAGTCTAAATGGGGATATGTACACCGGGGAGCTGTTTTTT
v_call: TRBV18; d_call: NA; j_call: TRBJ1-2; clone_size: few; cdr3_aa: CASSPGGTNYGYTF; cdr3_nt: TGTGCCAGCTCACCAGGGGGGACTAACTATGGCTACACCTTC
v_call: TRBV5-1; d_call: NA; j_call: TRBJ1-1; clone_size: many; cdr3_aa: CASSLASRNVNTEAFF; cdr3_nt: TGCGCCAGCAGCTTGGCAAGTCGTAACGTGAACACTGAAGCTTTCTTT
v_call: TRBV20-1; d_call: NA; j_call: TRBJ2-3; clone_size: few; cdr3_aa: CSARERGDTQYF; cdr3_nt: TGCAGTGCTAGAGAGCGGGGAGATACGCAGTATTTT
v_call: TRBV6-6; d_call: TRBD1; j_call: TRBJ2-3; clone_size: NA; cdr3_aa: CASKPDRGPTDTQYF; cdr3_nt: TGTGCCAGCAAACCGGACAGGGGGCCCACAGATACGCAGTATTTT
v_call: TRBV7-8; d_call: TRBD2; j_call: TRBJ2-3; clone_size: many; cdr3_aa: CASSPSGVNTDTQYF; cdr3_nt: TGTGCCAGCAGCCCCAGCGGGGTTAACACAGATACGCAGTATTTT
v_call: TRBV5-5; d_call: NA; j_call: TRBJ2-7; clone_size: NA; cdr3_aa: CASSGGQKSSYEQYF; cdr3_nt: TGTGCCAGCAGCGGCGGACAGAAAAGCTCCTACGAGCAGTACTTC
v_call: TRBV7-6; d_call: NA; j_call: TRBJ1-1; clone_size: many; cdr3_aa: CASSDQENTEAFF; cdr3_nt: TGTGCCAGCAGCGATCAAGAGAACACTGAAGCTTTCTTT
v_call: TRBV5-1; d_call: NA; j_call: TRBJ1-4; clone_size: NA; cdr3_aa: CASSLGAPGDLFF; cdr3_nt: TGCGCCAGCAGCCTGGGAGCCCCCGGAGATCTGTTTTTT
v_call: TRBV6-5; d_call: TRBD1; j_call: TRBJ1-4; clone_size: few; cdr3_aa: CASSYSGTGRSEKLFF; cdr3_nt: TGTGCCAGCAGTTACTCTGGGACAGGTCGTAGTGAAAAACTGTTTTTT
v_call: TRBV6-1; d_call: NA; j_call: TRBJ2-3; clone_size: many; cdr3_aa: CASSESIELTDTQYF; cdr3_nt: TGTGCCAGCAGTGAGTCCATCGAACTCACAGATACGCAGTATTTT
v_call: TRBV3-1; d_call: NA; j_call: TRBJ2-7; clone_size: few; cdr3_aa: CASSQGPGRYEQYF; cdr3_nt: TGTGCCAGCAGCCAAGGGCCAGGGCGCTACGAGCAGTACTTC
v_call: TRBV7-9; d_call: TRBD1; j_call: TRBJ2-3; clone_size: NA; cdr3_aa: CASSLSGQSTDTQYF; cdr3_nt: TGTGCCAGCAGCTTATCGGGACAGAGCACAGATACGCAGTATTTT
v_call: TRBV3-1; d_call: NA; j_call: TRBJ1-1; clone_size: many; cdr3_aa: CASSQDLGGTEAFF; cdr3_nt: TGTGCCAGCAGCCAAGATTTGGGCGGCACTGAAGCTTTCTTT
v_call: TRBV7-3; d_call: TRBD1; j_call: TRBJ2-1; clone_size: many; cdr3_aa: CASSSGQGNNEQFF; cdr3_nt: TGTGCCAGCAGCTCCGGACAGGGCAACAATGAGCAGTTCTTC
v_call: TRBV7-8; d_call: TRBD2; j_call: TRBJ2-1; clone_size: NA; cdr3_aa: CASSLYGGSSYSEQFF; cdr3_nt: TGTGCCAGCAGTTTGTACGGGGGGAGCTCCTACAGTGAGCAGTTCTTC
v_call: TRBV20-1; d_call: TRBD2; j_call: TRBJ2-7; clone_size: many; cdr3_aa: CSAKLAGVYYEQYF; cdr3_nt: TGCAGTGCTAAACTAGCGGGGGTTTACTACGAGCAGTACTTC
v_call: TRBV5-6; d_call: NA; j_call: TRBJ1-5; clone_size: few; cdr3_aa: CASSPGTGRSQPQHF; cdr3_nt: TGTGCCAGCAGTCCCGGGACGGGGCGCAGTCAGCCCCAGCATTTT
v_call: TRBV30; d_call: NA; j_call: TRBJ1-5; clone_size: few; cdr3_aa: CAWSVQQGFNQPQHF; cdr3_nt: TGTGCCTGGAGTGTACAGCAGGGATTCAATCAGCCCCAGCATTTT
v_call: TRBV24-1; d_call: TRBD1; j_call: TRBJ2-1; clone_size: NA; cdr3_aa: CATSDPDHQGDNEQFF; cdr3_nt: TGTGCCACCAGTGACCCAGACCATCAGGGGGACAATGAGCAGTTCTTC
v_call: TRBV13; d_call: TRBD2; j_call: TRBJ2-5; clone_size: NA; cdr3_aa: CASSILAGGEETQYF; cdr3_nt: TGTGCCAGCAGCATACTAGCGGGGGGTGAAGAGACCCAGTACTTC
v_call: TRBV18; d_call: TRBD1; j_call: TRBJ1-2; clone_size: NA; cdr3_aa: CASSTLAGGHNYGYTF; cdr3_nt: TGTGCCAGCTCAACGCTAGCAGGGGGACATAACTATGGCTACACCTTC
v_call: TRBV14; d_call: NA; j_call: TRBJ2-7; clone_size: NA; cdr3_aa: CASSPWGQPWTEQYF; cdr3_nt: TGTGCCAGCAGCCCTTGGGGGCAGCCATGGACCGAGCAGTACTTC
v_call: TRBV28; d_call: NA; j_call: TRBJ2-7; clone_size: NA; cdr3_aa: CASSLPEAYEQYF; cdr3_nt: TGTGCCAGCAGCCTGCCGGAGGCCTACGAGCAGTACTTC
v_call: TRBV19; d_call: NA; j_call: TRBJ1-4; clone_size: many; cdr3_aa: CASGTGTVDEKLFF; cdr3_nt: TGTGCCAGTGGAACCGGGACGGTGGATGAAAAACTGTTTTTT
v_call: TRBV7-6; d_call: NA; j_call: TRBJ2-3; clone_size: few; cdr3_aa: CASSPYTDTQYF; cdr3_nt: TGTGCCAGCAGCCCCTACACAGATACGCAGTATTTT
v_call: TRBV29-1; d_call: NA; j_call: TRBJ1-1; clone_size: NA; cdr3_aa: CSVSQGRTEAFF; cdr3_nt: TGCAGCGTTAGCCAGGGTAGGACTGAAGCTTTCTTT
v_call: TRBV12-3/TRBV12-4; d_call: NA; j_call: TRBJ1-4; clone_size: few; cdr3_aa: CASSLARGATLF; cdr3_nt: TGTGCCAGCAGTTTAGCGCGGGGGGCCACCCTTTTT
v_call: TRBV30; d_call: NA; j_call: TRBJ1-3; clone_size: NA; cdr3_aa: CAWSIRINTIYF; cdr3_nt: TGTGCCTGGAGTATCAGGATTAACACCATATATTTT
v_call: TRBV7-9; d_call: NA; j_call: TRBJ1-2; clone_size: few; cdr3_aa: CASSLANSASGYTF; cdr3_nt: TGTGCCAGCAGCTTAGCGAACAGCGCAAGTGGCTACACCTTC
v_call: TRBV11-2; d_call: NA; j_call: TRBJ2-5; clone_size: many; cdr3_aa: CASSQQVVETQYF; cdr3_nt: TGTGCCAGCAGCCAGCAAGTAGTGGAGACCCAGTACTTC
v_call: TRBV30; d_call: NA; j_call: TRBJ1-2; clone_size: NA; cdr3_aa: CAWSGSLYGHGYTF; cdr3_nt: TGTGCCTGGAGTGGTAGTCTTTACGGACACGGCTACACCTTC
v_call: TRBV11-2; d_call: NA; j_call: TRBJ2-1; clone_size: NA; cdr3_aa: CASSTLAGPTGTELFF; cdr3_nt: TGTGCCAGCAGCACCCTCGCCGGGCCCACGGGCACTGAGCTGTTCTTC